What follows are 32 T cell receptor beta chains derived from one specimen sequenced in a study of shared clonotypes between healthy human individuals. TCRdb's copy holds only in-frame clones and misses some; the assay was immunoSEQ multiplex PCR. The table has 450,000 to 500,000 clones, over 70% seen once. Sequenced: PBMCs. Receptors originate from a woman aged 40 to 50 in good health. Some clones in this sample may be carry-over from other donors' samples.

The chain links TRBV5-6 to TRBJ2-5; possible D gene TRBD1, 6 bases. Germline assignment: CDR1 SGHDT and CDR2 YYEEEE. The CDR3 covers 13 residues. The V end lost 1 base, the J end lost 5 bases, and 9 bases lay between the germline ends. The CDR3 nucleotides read TGTGCCAGCAGCTTGACAACAGGGGAGACCCAGTACTTC. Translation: CASSLTTGETQYF.

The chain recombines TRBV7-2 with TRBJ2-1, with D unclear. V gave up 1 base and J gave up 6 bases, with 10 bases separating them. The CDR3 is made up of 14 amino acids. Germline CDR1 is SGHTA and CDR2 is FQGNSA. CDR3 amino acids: CASSLGAGFNEQFF. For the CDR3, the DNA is TGTGCCAGCAGCTTAGGGGCTGGGTTCAATGAGCAGTTCTTC.

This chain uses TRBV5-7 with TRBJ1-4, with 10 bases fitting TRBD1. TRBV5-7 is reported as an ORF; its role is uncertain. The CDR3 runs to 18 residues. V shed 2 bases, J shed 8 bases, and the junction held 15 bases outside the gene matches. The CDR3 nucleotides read TGTGCCAGCAGCTTAGGAGGTCCCCGGGACAGGGGTTACGAAAAACTGTTTTTT. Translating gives CASSLGGPRDRGYEKLFF.

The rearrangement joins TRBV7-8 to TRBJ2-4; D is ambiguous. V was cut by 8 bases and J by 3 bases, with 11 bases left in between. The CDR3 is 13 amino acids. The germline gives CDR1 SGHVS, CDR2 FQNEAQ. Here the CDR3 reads CASRSTDKNIQYF. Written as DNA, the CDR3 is TGTGCCAGCCGATCCACGGACAAAAACATTCAGTACTTC.

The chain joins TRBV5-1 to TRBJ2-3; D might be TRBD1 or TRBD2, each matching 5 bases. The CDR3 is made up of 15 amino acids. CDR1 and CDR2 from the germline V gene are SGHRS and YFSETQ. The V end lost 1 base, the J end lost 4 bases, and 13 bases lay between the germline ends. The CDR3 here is CASSLWQGSADTQYF. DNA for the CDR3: TGCGCCAGCAGCTTGTGGCAGGGTAGCGCAGATACGCAGTATTTT. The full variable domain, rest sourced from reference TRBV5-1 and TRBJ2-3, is KAGVTQTPRYLIKTRGQQVTLSCSPISGHRSVSWYQQTPGQGLQFLFEYFSETQRNKGNFPGRFSGRQFSNSRSEMNVSTLELGDSALYLCASSLWQGSADTQYFGPGTRLTVL.

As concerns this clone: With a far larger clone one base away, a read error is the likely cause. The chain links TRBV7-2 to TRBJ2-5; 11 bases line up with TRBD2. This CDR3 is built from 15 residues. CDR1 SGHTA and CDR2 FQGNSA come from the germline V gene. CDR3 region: CASSFLAGGPGGQHF. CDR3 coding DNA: TGTGCCAGCAGCTTCCTAGCGGGAGGACCGGGGGGCCAGCACTTC.

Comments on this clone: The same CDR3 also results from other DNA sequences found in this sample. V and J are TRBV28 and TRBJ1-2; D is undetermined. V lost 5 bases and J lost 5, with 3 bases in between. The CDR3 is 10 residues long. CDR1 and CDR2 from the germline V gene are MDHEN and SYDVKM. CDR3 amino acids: CASSNYGYTF. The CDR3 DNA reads TGTGCCAGCAGTAATTATGGCTACACCTTC.

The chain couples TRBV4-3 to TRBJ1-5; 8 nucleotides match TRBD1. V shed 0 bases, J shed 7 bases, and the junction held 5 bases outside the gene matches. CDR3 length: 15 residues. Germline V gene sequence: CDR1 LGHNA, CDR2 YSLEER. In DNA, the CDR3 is TGCGCCAGCAGCCAAGATCGACAGGGGTTCCAGCCCCAGCATTTT. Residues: CASSQDRQGFQPQHF.

CDR3 residues: CASSYSRTSGNIQYF. The CDR3 nucleotides read TGTGCCAGCAGTTACTCGAGGACTAGCGGGAACATTCAGTACTTC. The chain links TRBV6-5 to TRBJ2-4, with 11 bases lining up with TRBD2. V was clipped by 0 bases and J by 7 bases; unmatched bases: 2. In germline, CDR1 is MNHEY, CDR2 SVGAGI. The CDR3 is 15 residues long.

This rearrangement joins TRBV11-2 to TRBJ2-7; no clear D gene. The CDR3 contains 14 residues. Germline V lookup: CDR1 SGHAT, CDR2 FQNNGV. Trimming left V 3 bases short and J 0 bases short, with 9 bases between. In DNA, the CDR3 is TGTGCCAGCAGCTTCTTAGGAAGCTCCTACGAGCAGTACTTC. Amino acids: CASSFLGSSYEQYF.

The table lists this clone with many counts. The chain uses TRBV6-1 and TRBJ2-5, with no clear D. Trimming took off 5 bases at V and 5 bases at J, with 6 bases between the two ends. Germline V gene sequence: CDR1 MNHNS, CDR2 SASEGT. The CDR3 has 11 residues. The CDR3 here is CASSYGETQYF. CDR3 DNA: TGTGCCAGCAGTTACGGGGAGACCCAGTACTTC.

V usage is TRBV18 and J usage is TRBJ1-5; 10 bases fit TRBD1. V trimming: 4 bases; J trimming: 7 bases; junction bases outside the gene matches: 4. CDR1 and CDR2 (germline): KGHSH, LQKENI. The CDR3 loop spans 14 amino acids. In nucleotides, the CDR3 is TGTGCCAGCTCACAGGGACAGGGGTTACAGCCCCAGCATTTT. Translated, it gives CASSQGQGLQPQHF. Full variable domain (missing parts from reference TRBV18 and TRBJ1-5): NAGVMQNPRHLVRRRGQEARLRCSPMKGHSHVYWYRQLPEEGLKFMVYLQKENIIDESGMPKERFSAEFPKEGPSILRIQQVVRGDSAAYFCASSQGQGLQPQHFGDGTRLSIL.

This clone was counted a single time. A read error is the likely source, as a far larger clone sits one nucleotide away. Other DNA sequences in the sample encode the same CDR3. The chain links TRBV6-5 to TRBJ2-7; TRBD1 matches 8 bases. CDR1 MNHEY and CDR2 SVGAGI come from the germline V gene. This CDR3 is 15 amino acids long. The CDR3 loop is CASSKGTGGSYEQYF. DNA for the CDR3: TGCGCCAGCAGTAAAGGGACAGGAGGCTCCTACGAGCAGTACTTC.

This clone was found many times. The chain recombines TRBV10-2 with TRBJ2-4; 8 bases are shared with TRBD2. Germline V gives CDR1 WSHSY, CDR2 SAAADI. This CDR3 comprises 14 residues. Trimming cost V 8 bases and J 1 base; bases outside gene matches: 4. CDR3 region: CASRTSRAKNIQYF. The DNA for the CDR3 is TGCGCCAGCCGGACTAGCAGGGCCAAAAACATTCAGTACTTC.

The CDR3 loop reads CASSEWDTTYEQYF. As DNA, the CDR3 is TGTGCCAGCAGTGAGTGGGACACAACCTACGAGCAGTACTTC. The gene calls are TRBV6-6 and TRBJ2-7; a possible D gene is TRBD1 (6 bases). Per the germline V gene, CDR1 is MNHNY and CDR2 is SVGAGI (reference sequence). The CDR3 is made up of 14 amino acids. Trimming took 5 bases from V and 2 from J, leaving 13 bases between them.

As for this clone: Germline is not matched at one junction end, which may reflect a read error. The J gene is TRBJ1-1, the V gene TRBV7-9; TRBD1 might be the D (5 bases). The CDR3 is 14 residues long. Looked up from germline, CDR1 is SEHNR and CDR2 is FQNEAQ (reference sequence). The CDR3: CAGSVDSWGTEAFF. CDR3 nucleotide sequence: TGTGCCGGCAGCGTCGACTCCTGGGGGACTGAAGCTTTCTTT.

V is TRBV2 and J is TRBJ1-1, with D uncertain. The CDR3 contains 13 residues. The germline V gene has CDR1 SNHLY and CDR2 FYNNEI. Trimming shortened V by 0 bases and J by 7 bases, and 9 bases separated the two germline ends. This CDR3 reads CASSEAGHLEAFF. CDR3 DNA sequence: TGTGCCAGCAGTGAAGCAGGGCACCTTGAAGCTTTCTTT.

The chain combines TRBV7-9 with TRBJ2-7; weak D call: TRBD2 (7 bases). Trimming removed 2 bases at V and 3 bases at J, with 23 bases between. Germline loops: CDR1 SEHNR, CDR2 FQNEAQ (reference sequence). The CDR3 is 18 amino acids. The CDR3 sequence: CASSLRGGRDLKFYEQYF. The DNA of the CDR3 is TGTGCCAGCAGCTTAAGGGGGGGCCGGGACCTAAAGTTCTACGAGCAGTACTTC. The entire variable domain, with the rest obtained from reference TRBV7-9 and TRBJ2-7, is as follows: DTGVSQNPRHKITKRGQNVTFRCDPISEHNRLYWYRQTLGQGPEFLTYFQNEAQLEKSRLLSDRFSAERPKGSFSTLEIQRTEQGDSAMYLCASSLRGGRDLKFYEQYFGPGTRLTVT.

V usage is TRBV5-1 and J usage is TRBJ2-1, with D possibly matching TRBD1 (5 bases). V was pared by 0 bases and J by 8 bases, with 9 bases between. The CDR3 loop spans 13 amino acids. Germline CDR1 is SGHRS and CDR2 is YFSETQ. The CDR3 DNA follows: TGCGCCAGCAGCTTGGAGTTAGGGGATGAGCAGTTCTTC. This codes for CASSLELGDEQFF.

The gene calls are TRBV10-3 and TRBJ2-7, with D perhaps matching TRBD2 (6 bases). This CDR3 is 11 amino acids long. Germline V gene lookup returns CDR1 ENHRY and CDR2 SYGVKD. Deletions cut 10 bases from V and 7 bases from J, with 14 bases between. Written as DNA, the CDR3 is TGTGCCACCACAAGCGGGTGGGAGCAGTACTTC. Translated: CATTSGWEQYF.

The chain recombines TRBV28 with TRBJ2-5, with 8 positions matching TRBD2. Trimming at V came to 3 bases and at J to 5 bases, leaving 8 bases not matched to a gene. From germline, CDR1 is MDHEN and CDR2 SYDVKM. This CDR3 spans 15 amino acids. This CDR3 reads CASSLGSGKWETQYF. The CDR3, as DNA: TGTGCCAGCAGTTTGGGTAGCGGGAAGTGGGAGACCCAGTACTTC.

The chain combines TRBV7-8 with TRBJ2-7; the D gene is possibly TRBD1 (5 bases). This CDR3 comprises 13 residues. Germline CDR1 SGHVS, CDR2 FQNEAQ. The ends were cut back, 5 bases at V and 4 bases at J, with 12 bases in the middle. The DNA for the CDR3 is TGTGCCAGCAGCCACCCAGGGTCTTACGAGCAGTACTTC. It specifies CASSHPGSYEQYF.

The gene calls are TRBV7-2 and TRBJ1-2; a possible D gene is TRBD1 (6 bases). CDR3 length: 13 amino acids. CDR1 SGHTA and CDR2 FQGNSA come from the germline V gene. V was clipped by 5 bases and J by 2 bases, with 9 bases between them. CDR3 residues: CASSPGQNYGYTF. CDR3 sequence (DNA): TGTGCCAGCAGCCCGGGACAAAACTATGGCTACACCTTC.

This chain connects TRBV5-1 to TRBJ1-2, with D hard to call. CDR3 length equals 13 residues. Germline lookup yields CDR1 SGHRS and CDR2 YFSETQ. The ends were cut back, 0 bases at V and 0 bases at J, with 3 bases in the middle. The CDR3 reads CASSLETNYGYTF. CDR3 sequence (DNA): TGCGCCAGCAGCTTGGAGACTAACTATGGCTACACCTTC.

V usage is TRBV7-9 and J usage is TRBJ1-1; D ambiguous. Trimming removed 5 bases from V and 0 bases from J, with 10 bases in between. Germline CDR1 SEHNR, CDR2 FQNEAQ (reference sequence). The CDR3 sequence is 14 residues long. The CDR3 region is CASSPRELNTEAFF. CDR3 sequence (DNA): TGTGCCAGCAGCCCCCGGGAGCTGAACACTGAAGCTTTCTTT.

This CDR3 reads CASSPLIPYGYTF. The CDR3 nucleotides read TGTGCCAGCAGCCCCCTGATCCCCTATGGCTACACCTTC. The V gene is TRBV7-8, the J gene TRBJ1-2; D is ambiguous. V was shortened by 5 bases and J by 4 bases, with 11 bases between the two germline ends. CDR1 is SGHVS and CDR2 is FQNEAQ in the germline V gene. The CDR3 has 13 amino acids.

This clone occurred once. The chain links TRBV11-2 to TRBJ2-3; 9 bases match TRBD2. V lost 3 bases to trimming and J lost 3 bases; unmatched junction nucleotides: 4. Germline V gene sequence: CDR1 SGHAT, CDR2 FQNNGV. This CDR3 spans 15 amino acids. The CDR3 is CASSFRGLATDTQYF. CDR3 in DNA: TGTGCCAGCAGCTTTAGGGGACTAGCAACAGATACGCAGTATTTT.

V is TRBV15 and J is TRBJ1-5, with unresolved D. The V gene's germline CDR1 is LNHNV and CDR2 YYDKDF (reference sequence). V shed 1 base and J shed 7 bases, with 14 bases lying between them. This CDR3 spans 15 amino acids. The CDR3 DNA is TGTGCCACCAGCAGAGGGAGGGAGGGTGGACAGCCCCAGCATTTT. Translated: CATSRGREGGQPQHF.

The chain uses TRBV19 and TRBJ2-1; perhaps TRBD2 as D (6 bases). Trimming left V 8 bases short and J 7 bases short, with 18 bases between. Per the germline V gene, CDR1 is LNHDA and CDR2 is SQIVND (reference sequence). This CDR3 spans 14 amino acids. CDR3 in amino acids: CASGRRDSKNEQFF. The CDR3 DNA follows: TGTGCCAGTGGGAGAAGGGACTCCAAAAATGAGCAGTTCTTC.

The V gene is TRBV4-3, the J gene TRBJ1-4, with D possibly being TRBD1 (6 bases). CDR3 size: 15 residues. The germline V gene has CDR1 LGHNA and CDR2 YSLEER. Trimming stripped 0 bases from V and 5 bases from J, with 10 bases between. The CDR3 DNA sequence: TGCGCCAGCAGCCAAGACAGGGGCGAGAATGAAAAACTGTTTTTT. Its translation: CASSQDRGENEKLFF.

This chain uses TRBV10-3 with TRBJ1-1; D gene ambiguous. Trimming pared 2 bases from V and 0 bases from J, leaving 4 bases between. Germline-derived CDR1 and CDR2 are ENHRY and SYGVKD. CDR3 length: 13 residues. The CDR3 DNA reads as TGTGCCATCAGTGAGCGGATGAACACTGAAGCTTTCTTT. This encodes CAISERMNTEAFF.

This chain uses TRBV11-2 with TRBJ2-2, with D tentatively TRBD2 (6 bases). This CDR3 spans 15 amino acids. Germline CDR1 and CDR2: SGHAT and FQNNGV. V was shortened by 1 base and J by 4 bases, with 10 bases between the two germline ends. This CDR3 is CASSLVRERTGELFF. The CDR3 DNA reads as TGTGCCAGCAGCTTAGTGCGGGAACGCACCGGGGAGCTGTTTTTT. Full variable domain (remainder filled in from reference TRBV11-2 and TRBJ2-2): EAGVAQSPRYKIIEKRQSVAFWCNPISGHATLYWYQQILGQGPKLLIQFQNNGVVDDSQLPKDRFSAERLKGVDSTLKIQPAKLEDSAVYLCASSLVRERTGELFFGEGSRLTVL.